Sequencing of this TCR beta chain was carried out in a study of T cells after somatic rescue of genetic block. Profiling relied on immunoSEQ multiplex PCR, and the TCRdb table lists in-frame clones only, not all of them. The data hold 68,000 or so clones, with 80% to 95% observed a single time. Material: peripheral blood mononuclear cells (PBMCs). The receptor's source is a middle-aged man.

The chain's CDR3 is CASSEDASFSYEQYF. The DNA for the CDR3 is TGTGCCAGCAGTGAAGACGCTTCTTTCTCCTACGAGCAGTACTTC. The V call is TRBV6-1, the J call TRBJ2-7; D ambiguous. V lost 1 base to trimming and J lost 0 bases, with 10 bases between them. This CDR3 is 15 amino acids long. From germline, CDR1 is MNHNS and CDR2 SASEGT.